This T cell receptor beta chain emerged from a study of blood T cell repertoires in COVID-19 (dated by TCRdb to about 2020). Context from the whole study: Samples covering the acute and convalescent phases of COVID-19 were provided by collaborators in the United States, Italy and Spain. Sample metadata almost always included a de-identified subject ID, COVID-19 status, age in years and sex. The prospective study material was composed of cDNA or gDNA derived from T cells, B-cell-depleted T cells, or PBMCs. Samples came from the ongoing ImmuneRACE study (first 160 participants) plus 1,254 subjects from 6 global collaborators. The repertoires were made available in a free public database intended to serve as a resource for research on the immune response to SARS-CoV-2. Where HLA class I and class II types were available, the types were taken from metadata supplied by the sample provider, not from assay-based typing. Subjects who had been exposed to COVID-19, were actively infected with it, or had recovered from it provided the deeply sampled blood TCRbeta repertoires that made up the dataset.

What the study reported, not specific to this receptor: Clinical and demographic metadata were provided uncurated, with the amount varying by source and participant.

A note on this clone: The target of this receptor is not known. Per-base qualities were not stored, and no clone one base away is much larger.

TCRbeta CDR3 regions were amplified from genomic DNA by means of the immunoSEQ Assay, a bias-controlled multiplex PCR. Per the source publication's procedure: Nucleated cell counts per sample were estimated from amplification of reference gene primers within the assay. Sequence reads were collapsed and filtered to measure the absolute abundance of every unique TCRbeta CDR3 rearrangement. Productive Simpson clonality was computed per sample as the square root of Simpson's diversity index over productive rearrangements. Not all clones reach the TCRdb copy of this immuneACCESS table, which keeps in-frame sequences only. Checked studies attribute under half of the gap to unresolved V genes and leave the rest unexplained. Clonal size and the V and J genes are those of that table, whereas D and trimming came from the DNA. The sample yields 150,000 or so clones; roughly 90% were counted once. The ten largest clones take up around 7% of the sample.

Participants in the prospective study were enrolled through a virtual design, were aged about 18 to 90 years, and lived in roughly 24 United States geographic areas. To assign participants to cohorts, the prospective study relied on clinical history that participants themselves reported in a screening survey and a study questionnaire. Recovered participants in ImmuneRACE Cohort 3 were defined by two consecutive negative NP/OP PCR tests, clearance by a healthcare professional, or resolution of symptoms. Mobile phlebotomists in the prospective study collected whole blood, serum and a nasopharyngeal or oropharyngeal swab from every participant. Prospective study participants could optionally give additional blood draws and questionnaires over an approximately two-month period. Blood samples from the prospective study were shipped frozen or at room temperature prior to DNA extraction. The clonotype originates from a woman aged 50 to 65 who had recovered from COVID-19. Sequencing used PBMCs or T cells enriched from blood (not recorded which).

The CDR3 loop reads CASSYRGTDTQYF. The nucleotide sequence reads as follows: TGTGCCAGCAGCTACAGGGGCACAGATACGCAGTATTTT. The chain couples TRBV12-3 or TRBV12-4 to TRBJ2-3, with a tentative D gene TRBD1 over 6 matching bases. The CDR3 starts with the cysteine, ends with the phenylalanine, and has 13 residues. Only CDR3 DNA is held: 39 bases, read in frame from base 1. The V and J ends are trimmed by 6 bases and 1 base, leaving 8 bases between them.